This TCR beta chain was captured in a study of cytomegalovirus exposure and HLA in healthy donors. For the study at large: Earlier, some 170 million T cells were analyzed, and fewer than 120 million unique TCR beta sequences were found among them. Overall study findings and caveats: Associated with cytomegalovirus, according to the listing, were 150 to 200 TCR beta chains. Earlier results showed most TCR beta V segments being productive about 87% or about 30% of the time. Among the most significant clusters, several appeared linked to common viral pathogens in a later analysis.

This clone was picked up a small number of times. Antigen: not known. The CDR3 runs to 13 residues. Germline assignment: CDR1 MNHNS and CDR2 SASEGT. V gave up 3 bases and J gave up 4 bases; unmatched junction bases: 0. The PCR used 60 Vbeta and 13 Jbeta primers. Only in-frame clones appear in the TCRdb table, and some are missing; sequencing was by immunoSEQ multiplex PCR. The repertoire consists of tens of thousands of clones, with around 84% occurring once and the leading ten covering approximately 3.3%. The sample comprised PBMCs. This clonotype was sampled from a woman between 35 and 50 years old in good health and CMV-seronegative. The rearrangement joins TRBV6-1 to TRBJ1-3, with 7 bases fitting TRBD1. The CDR3 bases are TGTGCCAGCAGTGAGGACAGGGGAAACACCATATATTTT. It yields the protein CASSEDRGNTIYF.